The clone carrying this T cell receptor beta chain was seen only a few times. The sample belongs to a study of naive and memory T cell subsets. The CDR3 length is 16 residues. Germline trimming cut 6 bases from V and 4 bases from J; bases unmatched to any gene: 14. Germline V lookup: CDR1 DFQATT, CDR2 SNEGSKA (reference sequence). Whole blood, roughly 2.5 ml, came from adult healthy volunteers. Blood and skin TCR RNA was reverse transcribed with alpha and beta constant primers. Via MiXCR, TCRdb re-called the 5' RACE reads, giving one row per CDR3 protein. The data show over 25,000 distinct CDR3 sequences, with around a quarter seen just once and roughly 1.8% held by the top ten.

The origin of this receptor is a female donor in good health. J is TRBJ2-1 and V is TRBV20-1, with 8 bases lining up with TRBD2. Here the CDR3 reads CSARRLAGGTYNEQFF. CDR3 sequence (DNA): TGCAGTGCAAGACGACTGGCGGGGGGCACGTACAATGAGCAGTTCTTC.